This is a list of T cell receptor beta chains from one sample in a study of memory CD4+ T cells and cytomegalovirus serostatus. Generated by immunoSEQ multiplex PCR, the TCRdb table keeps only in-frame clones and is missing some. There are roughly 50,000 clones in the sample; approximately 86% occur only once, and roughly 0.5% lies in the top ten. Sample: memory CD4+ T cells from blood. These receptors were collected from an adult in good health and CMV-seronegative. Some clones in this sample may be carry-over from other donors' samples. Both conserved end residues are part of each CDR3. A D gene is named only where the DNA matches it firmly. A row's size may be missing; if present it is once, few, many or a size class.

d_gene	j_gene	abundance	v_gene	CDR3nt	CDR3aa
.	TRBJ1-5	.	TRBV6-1	TGTGCCAGCTGGGAGGAGGGGCCCCAGCATTTT	CASWEEGPQHF
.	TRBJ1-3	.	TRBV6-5	TGTGCCAGCAGTTACACCCTTATGAGCGTTGGAAACACCATATATTTT	CASSYTLMSVGNTIYF
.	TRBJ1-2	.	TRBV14	TGTGCCAGCAGCAACCAGAAGAGCTATGGCTACACCTTC	CASSNQKSYGYTF
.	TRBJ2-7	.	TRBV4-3	TGCGCCAGCAGCCAATCTGGGCAGGGGCGTTACGAGCAGTACTTC	CASSQSGQGRYEQYF
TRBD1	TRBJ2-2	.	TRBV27	TGTGCCAGCAGCCCTTATGGACAGGGGGTGAACACCGGGGAGCTGTTTTTT	CASSPYGQGVNTGELFF
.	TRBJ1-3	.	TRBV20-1	TGCAGTGCGGATACAGGGATCACCATATATTTT	CSADTGITIYF
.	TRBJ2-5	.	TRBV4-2	TGTGCCAGCGGCCGTACAGGGCAACAAGAGACCCAGTACTTC	CASGRTGQQETQYF
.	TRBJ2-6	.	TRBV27	TGTGCCAGCAGTCCCCGGGTGACCTCTGGGGCCAACGTCCTGACTTTC	CASSPRVTSGANVLTF
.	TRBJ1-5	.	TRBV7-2	TGTGCCAGCAGCCCCCCGGGAGGGGCGAGTCAGCCCCAGCATTTT	CASSPPGGASQPQHF
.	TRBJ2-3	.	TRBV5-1	TGCGCCAGCAGCTTAGCGCCGTTGCCAGATACGCAGTATTTT	CASSLAPLPDTQYF
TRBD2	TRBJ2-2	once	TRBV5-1	TGCGCCAGCAGACAAGGGACTAGCAGTTCCGGGGAGCTGTTTTTT	CASRQGTSSSGELFF
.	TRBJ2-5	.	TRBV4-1	TGCGCCAGCAGCCAAGAGAATAGCCAAGAGACCCAGTACTTC	CASSQENSQETQYF
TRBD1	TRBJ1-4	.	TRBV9	TGTGCCAGCAGCTTGGGACAGGTGAAGGATAATGAAAAACTGTTTTTT	CASSLGQVKDNEKLFF
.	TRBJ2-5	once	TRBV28	TGTGCCAGCAGTTTCCCCAAAGGTCAAGAGACCCAGTACTTC	CASSFPKGQETQYF
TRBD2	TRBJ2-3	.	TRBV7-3	TGTGCCAGCAGCTTAACGTTCGGGGGGAATACAGATACGCAGTATTTT	CASSLTFGGNTDTQYF
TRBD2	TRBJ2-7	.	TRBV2	TGTGCCAGCAGTGCACGGCTAGCGGGCTACGAGCAGTACTTC	CASSARLAGYEQYF
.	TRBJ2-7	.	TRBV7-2	TGTGCCAGCAGCTTAGGGGCGGGATTTGGCGAGCAGTACTTC	CASSLGAGFGEQYF
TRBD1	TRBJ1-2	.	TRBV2	TGTGCCAGAAGGGGGCAGGGCTACACCTTC	CARRGQGYTF